This T cell receptor (beta chain) was found in a study of regulatory T cells in long-lasting Graves disease. Points on this clonotype: The antigen is not known.

Time point meaning: persistent/refractory GD, antithyroid drugs over 5 years with positive TRAb. Construction of the TCR library relied on RNA isolated from PBMCs. Per American Thyroid Association guidelines, Graves' disease was diagnosed. All patients originated from an endocrinology department located in Xi'an, China. Study outcomes and limitations: TCR diversity was lower in persistent Graves' patients than in newly diagnosed ones.

CDR3 regions were amplified by Arm-PCR using iRepertoire HTBI primers to build TCR beta libraries. MiXCR, run by TCRdb on the multiplex PCR reads, gives a single entry per CDR3 protein. The repertoire holds about 470,000 distinct CDR3 sequences, roughly 20% seen once, with 7.8% in the top ten. This clonotype was obtained from a female donor with Graves disease. The specimen was peripheral blood mononuclear cells (PBMCs), collected when the disease was refractory, from a patient treated with antithyroid drugs.

As DNA, the CDR3 is TGTGCCAGCAGCGTAACCAGTTCTCCCTACGAGCAGTACTTC. As protein: CASSVTSSPYEQYF. V usage is TRBV9 and J usage is TRBJ2-7, with D uncertain. Germline loops: CDR1 SGDLS, CDR2 YYNGEE. This CDR3 contains 14 residues. The V end was cut by 1 base, the J end by 2 bases, with 10 bases between.